The entry that follows covers one TCR beta chain sequence. The CDR3 spans 15 residues. V dropped 0 bases and J dropped 10; count of bases not matched to a gene: 5. Germline CDR1 reads ENHRY; CDR2 reads SYGVKD. This sample was included in a study of Graves' ophthalmopathy and Graves' hyperthyroidism. The overall study: Sampling took place at initial diagnosis, with peripheral blood obtained before any treatment.

RNA transcripts yielded amplified TCR beta CDR3 regions. HTBI primers were employed in first-round RT-PCR, then a second-round multiplex PCR followed. TCRdb re-called the multiplex PCR reads with MiXCR, one entry per CDR3 protein. The sample contains about 150,000 distinct CDR3 sequences, about 40% of which appear only once. This chain joins TRBV10-3 and TRBJ2-7, with 14 bases that match TRBD2. Material: peripheral blood. The origin of this receptor is a woman aged 40 to 49 with Graves' ophthalmopathy. Here the CDR3 reads CAISESGLAGEEQYF. The CDR3 DNA reads TGTGCCATCAGTGAGTCGGGACTAGCGGGAGAAGAACAGTACTTC.